The clone carrying this T cell receptor beta chain was seen more than once but under ten times. Trimming shortened V by 1 base and J by 5 bases, and 10 bases separated the two germline ends. This CDR3 region has 15 residues. Germline V gene lookup returns CDR1 SGHRS and CDR2 YFSETQ. These data come from a study of blood T cell repertoires in COVID-19. Methods used by the authors: Estimation of nucleated cell counts was performed using reference gene primer amplification. The method was immunoSEQ multiplex PCR; TCRdb's version includes in-frame clones alone and lacks a portion of them. The DNA was the basis for D and trimming; V, J and clone size are from that table. The data hold 75,000 to 95,000 clones, with more than 85% observed a single time.

Sequenced sample: peripheral blood. The V gene is TRBV5-1, the J gene TRBJ1-6, with D maybe TRBD1 (5 bases). The TCR sequence derives from a man aged 55 to 69 with acute or convalescent COVID-19. CDR3 region: CASSLSGRDNSPLHF. The CDR3 DNA sequence: TGCGCCAGCAGCTTGTCAGGGAGGGATAATTCACCCCTCCACTTT.